This entry is about one T cell receptor (beta chain). Trimming pared 5 bases from V and 4 bases from J, leaving 7 bases between. Germline CDR1 reads DFQATT; CDR2 reads SNEGSKA (reference sequence). The CDR3 is 11 residues long. This entry belongs to a study of blood T cell repertoires in COVID-19. At the level of the study: Acute and convalescent COVID-19 specimens originated in the United States, Italy and Spain.

The participants were between roughly 18 and 89 years old and came from 24 US areas. Participant reports of clinical history set cohort assignment. The data were produced by immunoSEQ multiplex PCR, yet TCRdb's version contains in-frame clones alone and is incomplete. Of around 500,000 clones in the sample, around nine tenths were seen once. The sample was PBMCs or T cells enriched from blood (not recorded which). This sequence joins TRBV20-1 and TRBJ2-3; D possibly corresponds to TRBD1 (6 bases). The clonotype comes from a woman aged 55-69 years who had recovered from COVID-19. The CDR3 DNA sequence: TGCAGTGCTGGACAGCCAGATACGCAGTATTTT. Residues: CSAGQPDTQYF.